This T cell receptor (beta chain) was found in a study of blood T cell repertoires in COVID-19. V dropped 4 bases and J dropped 4; count of bases not matched to a gene: 4. The germline gives CDR1 SGHAT, CDR2 FQNNGV. CDR3 size: 15 residues. Under the authors' procedure: Nucleated cell number was recorded as an estimate derived from reference gene primer amplification. Produced via immunoSEQ multiplex PCR; TCRdb's table is partial and in-frame only. V and J calls and clone size are given by that table; D and trimming were obtained from the DNA. The sample carries about 250,000 clones, roughly nine tenths recorded once.

The V gene is TRBV11-2, the J gene TRBJ2-3; 11 bases agree with TRBD1. Sequenced input: peripheral blood. This TCR was sampled from a young man with active or convalescent COVID-19. This chain's CDR3 is CASSSDRGRADTQYF. CDR3 bases: TGTGCCAGCAGCTCGGACAGGGGGCGCGCAGATACGCAGTATTTT.